This T cell receptor (beta chain) was identified during a study of identical twins. The CDR3 runs 15 residues. V was clipped by 4 bases and J by 5 bases; unmatched bases: 9. Germline V gene data show CDR1 as LNHDA and CDR2 as SQIVND (reference sequence). A template switching step contributed a universal primer site, while unique molecular identifiers were present in the cDNA. TCRdb fed the 5' RACE reads into MiXCR, producing one record per CDR3 protein. The sample lists under 300,000 distinct CDR3 sequences; roughly 12% were seen once. This sample also appeared in a second study, on yellow fever vaccine responses in identical twins.

V usage is TRBV19 and J usage is TRBJ2-7; TRBD1 aligns across 9 bases. The sequence derives from a woman aged 18 to 35 in good health. The sequencing sample was made of memory (CD45RO+) T cells sorted from blood. The CDR3 nucleotides are TGTGCCAGTAGTACCCCCACAGGGGGCATCAACGAGCAGTACTTC. Translation gives CASSTPTGGINEQYF.